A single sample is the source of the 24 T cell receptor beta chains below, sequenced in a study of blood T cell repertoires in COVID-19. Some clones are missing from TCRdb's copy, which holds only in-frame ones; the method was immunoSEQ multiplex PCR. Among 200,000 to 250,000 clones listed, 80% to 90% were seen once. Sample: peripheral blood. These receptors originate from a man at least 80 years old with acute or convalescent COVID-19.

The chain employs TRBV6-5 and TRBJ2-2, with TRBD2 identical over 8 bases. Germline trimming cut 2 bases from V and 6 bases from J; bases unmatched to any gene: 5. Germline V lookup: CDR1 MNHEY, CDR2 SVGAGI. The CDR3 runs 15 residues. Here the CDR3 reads CASSYVAGGPGELFF. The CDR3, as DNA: TGTGCCAGCAGTTACGTGGCGGGGGGCCCCGGGGAGCTGTTTTTT.

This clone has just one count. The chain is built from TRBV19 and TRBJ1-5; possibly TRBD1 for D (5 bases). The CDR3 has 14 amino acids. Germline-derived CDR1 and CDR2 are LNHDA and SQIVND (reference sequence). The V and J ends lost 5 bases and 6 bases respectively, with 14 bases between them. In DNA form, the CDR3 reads TGTGCCAGTAGTCAAGCGGGGGGGGGTCAGCCCCAGCATTTT. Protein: CASSQAGGGQPQHF.

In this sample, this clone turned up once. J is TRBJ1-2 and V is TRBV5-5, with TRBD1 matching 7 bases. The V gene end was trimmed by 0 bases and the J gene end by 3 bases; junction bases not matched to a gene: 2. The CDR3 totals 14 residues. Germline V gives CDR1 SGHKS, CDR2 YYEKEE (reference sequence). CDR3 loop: CASSLVQGYYGYTF. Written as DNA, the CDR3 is TGTGCCAGCAGCTTGGTACAGGGGTACTATGGCTACACCTTC.

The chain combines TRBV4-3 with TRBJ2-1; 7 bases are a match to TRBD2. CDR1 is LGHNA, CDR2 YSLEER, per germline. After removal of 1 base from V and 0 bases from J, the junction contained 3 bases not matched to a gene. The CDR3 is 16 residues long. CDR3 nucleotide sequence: TGCGCCAGCAGCCAAGGAGGCGGGAGCTCCTACAATGAGCAGTTCTTC. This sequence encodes CASSQGGGSSYNEQFF.

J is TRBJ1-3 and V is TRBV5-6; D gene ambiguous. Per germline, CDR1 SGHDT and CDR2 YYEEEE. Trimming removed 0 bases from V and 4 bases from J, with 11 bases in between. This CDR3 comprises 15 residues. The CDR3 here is CASSLESLLGNTIYF. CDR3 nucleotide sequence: TGTGCCAGCAGCTTGGAATCACTCTTAGGAAACACCATATATTTT.

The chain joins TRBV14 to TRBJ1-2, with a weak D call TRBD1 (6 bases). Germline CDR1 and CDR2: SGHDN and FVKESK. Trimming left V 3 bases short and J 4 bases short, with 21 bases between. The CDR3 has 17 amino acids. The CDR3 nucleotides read TGTGCCAGCAGCCACTGCCGGCAGGGGCTTTTTTCCTATGGCTACACCTTC. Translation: CASSHCRQGLFSYGYTF.

The CDR3 nucleotides read TGTGCCAGTAGTATCAGGCAGGGGGTCAACGAGCAGTACTTC. This codes for CASSIRQGVNEQYF. The chain combines TRBV19 with TRBJ2-7, with 7 bases that match TRBD1. The length of the CDR3 is 14 residues. CDR1 and CDR2 (germline): LNHDA, SQIVND (reference sequence). V shed 3 bases and J 5 bases; nucleotides not matched to a gene: 7.

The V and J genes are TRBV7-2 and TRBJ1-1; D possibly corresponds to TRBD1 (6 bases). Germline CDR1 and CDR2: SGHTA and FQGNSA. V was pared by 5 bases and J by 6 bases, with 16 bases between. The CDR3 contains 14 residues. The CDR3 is CASSLQTTGSEAFF. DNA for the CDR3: TGTGCCAGCAGCCTTCAAACGACAGGCTCTGAAGCTTTCTTT.

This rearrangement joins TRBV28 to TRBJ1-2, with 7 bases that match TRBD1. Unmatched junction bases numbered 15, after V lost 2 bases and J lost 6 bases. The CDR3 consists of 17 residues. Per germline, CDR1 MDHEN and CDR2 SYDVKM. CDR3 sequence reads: CASSLVVPAEGANGYTF. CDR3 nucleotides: TGTGCCAGCAGTTTAGTCGTGCCCGCTGAGGGGGCGAATGGCTACACCTTC.

The CDR3 here is CASSGYGGETQYF. For the CDR3, the DNA is TGTGCCAGCAGCGGGTACGGGGGTGAGACCCAGTACTTC. The chain recombines TRBV6-2 or TRBV6-3 with TRBJ2-5, with D perhaps TRBD2 (6 bases). Germline values: CDR1 MNHEY, CDR2 SVGEGT. V lost 6 bases, J lost 5 bases, and 13 bases lay in between. This CDR3 has 13 amino acids.

The CDR3, as DNA: TGTGCCAGCAGCGTAGCACAGCAGAACACTGAAGCTTTCTTT. As protein: CASSVAQQNTEAFF. The chain joins TRBV9 to TRBJ1-1; D is unresolved. V dropped 0 bases and J dropped 1 base, with 7 bases sitting between them. The CDR3 length is 14 residues. Germline V gives CDR1 SGDLS, CDR2 YYNGEE.

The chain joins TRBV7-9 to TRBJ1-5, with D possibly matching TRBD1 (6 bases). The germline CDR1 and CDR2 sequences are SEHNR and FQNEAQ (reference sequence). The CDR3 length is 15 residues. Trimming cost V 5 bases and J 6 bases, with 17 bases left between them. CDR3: CASSRGAGVSQPQHF. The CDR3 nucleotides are TGTGCCAGCAGCAGGGGGGCGGGAGTTTCTCAGCCCCAGCATTTT.

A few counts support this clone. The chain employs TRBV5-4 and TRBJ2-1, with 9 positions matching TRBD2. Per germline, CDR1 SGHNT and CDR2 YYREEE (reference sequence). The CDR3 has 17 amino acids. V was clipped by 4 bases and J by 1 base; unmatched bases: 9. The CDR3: CASSRLGLAGSYNEQFF. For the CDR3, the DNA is TGTGCCAGCAGCCGACTGGGGCTAGCGGGATCCTACAATGAGCAGTTCTTC.

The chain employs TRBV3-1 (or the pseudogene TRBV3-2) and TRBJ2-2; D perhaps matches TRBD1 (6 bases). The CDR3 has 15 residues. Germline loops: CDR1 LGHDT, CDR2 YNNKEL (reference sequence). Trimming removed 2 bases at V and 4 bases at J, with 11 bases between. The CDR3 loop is CASSQRGQSTGELFF. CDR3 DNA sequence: TGTGCCAGCAGCCAAAGAGGACAGAGCACCGGGGAGCTGTTTTTT.

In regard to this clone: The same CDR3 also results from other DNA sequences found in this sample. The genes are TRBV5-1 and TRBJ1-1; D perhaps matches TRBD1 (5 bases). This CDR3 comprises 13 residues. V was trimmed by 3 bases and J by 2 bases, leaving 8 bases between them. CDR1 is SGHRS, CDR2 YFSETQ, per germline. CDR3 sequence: CASSSQANTEAFF. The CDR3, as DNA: TGCGCCAGCAGCTCACAGGCTAACACTGAAGCTTTCTTT.

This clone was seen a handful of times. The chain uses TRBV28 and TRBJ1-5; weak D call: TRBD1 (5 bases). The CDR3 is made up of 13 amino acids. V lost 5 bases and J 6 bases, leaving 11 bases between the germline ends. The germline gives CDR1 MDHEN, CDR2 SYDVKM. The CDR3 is CASSADDSQPQHF. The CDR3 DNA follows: TGTGCCAGCAGTGCCGACGACAGTCAGCCCCAGCATTTT.

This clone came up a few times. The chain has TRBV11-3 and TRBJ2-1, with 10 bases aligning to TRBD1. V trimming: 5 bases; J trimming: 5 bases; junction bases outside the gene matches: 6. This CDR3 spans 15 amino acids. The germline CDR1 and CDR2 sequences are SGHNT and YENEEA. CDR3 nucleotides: TGTGCCAGCAGCGCGGACAGGGGGACGGACAATGAGCAGTTCTTC. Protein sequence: CASSADRGTDNEQFF.

The CDR3 bases are TGTGCCAGCCAACTAGAGTACACCGGGGAGCTGTTTTTT. This gives the protein CASQLEYTGELFF. This chain joins TRBV7-9 and TRBJ2-2; tentatively, D is TRBD2 (5 bases). The V and J ends lost 8 bases and 3 bases respectively, with 10 bases between them. The CDR3 has 13 amino acids. CDR1 is SEHNR, CDR2 FQNEAQ, per germline (reference sequence).

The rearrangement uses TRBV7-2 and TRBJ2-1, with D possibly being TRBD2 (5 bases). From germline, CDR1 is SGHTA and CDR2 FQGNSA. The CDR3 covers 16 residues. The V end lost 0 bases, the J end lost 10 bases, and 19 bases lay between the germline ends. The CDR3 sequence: CASSLASTIAEREQFF. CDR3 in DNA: TGTGCCAGCAGCTTAGCCTCGACTATCGCTGAACGGGAGCAGTTCTTC.

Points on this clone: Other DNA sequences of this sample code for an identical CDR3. This chain's CDR3 is CASSLGAANTGELFF. The CDR3, as DNA: TGTGCCAGCAGCTTAGGGGCAGCGAACACCGGGGAGCTGTTTTTT. The J gene is TRBJ2-2, the V gene TRBV7-9, with D unclear. CDR3 size: 15 residues. V lost 1 base to trimming and J lost 0 bases, with 6 bases between them. Germline V gives CDR1 SEHNR, CDR2 FQNEAQ (reference sequence).

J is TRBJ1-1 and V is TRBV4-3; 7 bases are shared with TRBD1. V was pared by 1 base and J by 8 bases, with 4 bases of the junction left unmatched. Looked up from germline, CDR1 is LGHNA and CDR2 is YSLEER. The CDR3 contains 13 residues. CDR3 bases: TGCGCCAGCAGCCAAGGGGGGGACAGAGAAGCTTTCTTT. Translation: CASSQGGDREAFF.

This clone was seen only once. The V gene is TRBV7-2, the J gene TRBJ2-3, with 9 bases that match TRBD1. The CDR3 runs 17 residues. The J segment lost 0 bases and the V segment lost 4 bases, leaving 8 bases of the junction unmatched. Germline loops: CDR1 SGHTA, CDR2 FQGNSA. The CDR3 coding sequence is TGTGCCAGCAGCTCCTCAGCGGGGACAGGGAGCACAGATACGCAGTATTTT. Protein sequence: CASSSSAGTGSTDTQYF.

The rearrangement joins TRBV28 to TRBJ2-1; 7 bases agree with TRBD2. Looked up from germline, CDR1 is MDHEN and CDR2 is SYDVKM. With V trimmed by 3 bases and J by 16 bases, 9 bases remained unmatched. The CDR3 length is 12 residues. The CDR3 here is CASSFLAREVFF. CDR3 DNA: TGTGCCAGCAGTTTTCTGGCCCGGGAGGTCTTCTTC.

In DNA form, the CDR3 reads TGTGCCAGCAGCTTAGTCTATAATGGCTACACCTTC. Protein: CASSLVYNGYTF. This chain uses TRBV7-2 with TRBJ1-2; no clear D gene. Germline CDR1 reads SGHTA; CDR2 reads FQGNSA. CDR3 size: 12 residues. V lost 1 base to trimming and J lost 6 bases, with 6 bases between them.